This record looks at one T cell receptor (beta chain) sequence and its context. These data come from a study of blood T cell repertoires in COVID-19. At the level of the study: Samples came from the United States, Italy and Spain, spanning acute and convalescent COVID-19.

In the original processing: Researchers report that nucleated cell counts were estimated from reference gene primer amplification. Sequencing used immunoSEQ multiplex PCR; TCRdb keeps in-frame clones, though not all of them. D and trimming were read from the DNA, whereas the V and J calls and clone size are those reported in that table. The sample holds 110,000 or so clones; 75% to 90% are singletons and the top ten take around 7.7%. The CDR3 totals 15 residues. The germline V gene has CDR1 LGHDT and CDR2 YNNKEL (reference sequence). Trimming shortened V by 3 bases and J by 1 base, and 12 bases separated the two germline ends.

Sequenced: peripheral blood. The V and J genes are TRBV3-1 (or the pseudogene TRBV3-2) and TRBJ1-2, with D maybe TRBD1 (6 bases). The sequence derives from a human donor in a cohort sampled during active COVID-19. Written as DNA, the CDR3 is TGTGCCAGCAGCCACGGACAGCCAAATAACTATGGCTACACCTTC. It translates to CASSHGQPNNYGYTF.